This paragraph covers one TCR beta chain sequence. The antigen is not known. The CDR3 consists of 12 residues. Per the germline V gene, CDR1 is SGHRS and CDR2 is YFSETQ. Trimming removed 2 bases at V and 4 bases at J, with 7 bases between. Production of TCR cDNA was by 5'RACE template switching, which also added a universal primer site and UMIs. TCRdb passed the 5' RACE reads through MiXCR, listing each CDR3 protein once. The table records 300,000 or so distinct CDR3 sequences, under 9% of them present only once. The sample comes from a study of T cells after yellow fever vaccination. Findings of the study overall: FACS-sorted repertoires could contain abundant clonotypes contaminating from the bulk population. Booster samples showed a return of most primary-vaccination clones (around 96% CD4, over 70% CD8). Of the clonotypes, a small share occurred in both CD4 and CD8 compartments.

The specimen was CD4+ T cells sorted from PBMCs, collected 5 days after the yellow fever booster vaccination. This TCR was recovered from a man aged 18 to 30 who received the YFV17D yellow fever vaccine. The genes are TRBV5-1 and TRBJ2-7; D perhaps matches TRBD1 (5 bases). The CDR3 region is CASSFQGYEQYF. CDR3 DNA sequence: TGCGCCAGCAGCTTTCAGGGTTACGAGCAGTACTTC.